The source of this T cell receptor (beta chain) is a study of OX40 agonist ivuxolimab in advanced cancers. This CDR3 spans 16 amino acids. V lost 4 bases to trimming and J lost 7 bases; unmatched junction nucleotides: 12. The V gene's germline CDR1 is SGHNT and CDR2 YYREEE (reference sequence). Clones were read by immunoSEQ multiplex PCR, and TCRdb kept only the in-frame ones, dropping some. The table has some 83,000 clones, approximately 84% seen once; the top ten hold 6.5% to 8%. This clone showed up just once. Sequencing used CD4+ or CD8+ T cells sorted from blood, obtained in a trial of the OX40 agonist ivuxolimab. V is TRBV5-4 and J is TRBJ2-1; TRBD1 aligns across 9 bases. The sequence was collected from an adult with an advanced solid tumor such as melanoma, head and neck, liver or kidney cancer. The CDR3 bases are TGTGCCAGCAGCCAGCCGGGACAGGGAGCCGATAATGAGCAGTTCTTC. Amino acids: CASSQPGQGADNEQFF.